The 27 T cell receptor beta chains reported below all come from one sample, sequenced in a study of T-cell reconstitution after alpha-beta-depleted transplantation in children. A TCRbeta library incorporating unique molecular identifiers was prepared. TCRdb ran MiXCR on the PCR reads and lists one entry per CDR3 protein. The sample contains about 900,000 distinct CDR3 sequences, about 26% of which appear only once. The specimen comprised PBMCs, mostly from graft donor cells, sampled 360 days after TCRalphabeta/CD19-depleted stem cell transplant. The receptors stem from a boy in the first two years of life who had a stem cell transplant for SCID, so the T cells may come from the graft donor.

This clonotype was counted only a few times. The rearrangement joins TRBV5-5 to TRBJ2-5, with D perhaps assigned TRBD1 or TRBD2 (5 bases each). CDR3 size: 14 residues. Between the trimmed V and J ends, which lost 2 bases and 11 bases, there was a span of 19 bases. From germline, CDR1 is SGHKS and CDR2 YYEKEE (reference sequence). The CDR3 region is CASSFGAGWGDQYF. The CDR3 coding sequence is TGTGCCAGCAGCTTCGGGGCAGGGTGGGGCGATCAGTACTTC.

This chain links TRBV28 with TRBJ1-5, with 7 bases identical to TRBD1. Trimming removed 8 bases from V and 0 bases from J; junction bases left unmatched: 16. The V gene's germline CDR1 is MDHEN and CDR2 SYDVKM. This CDR3 has 18 residues. This chain's CDR3 is CASLLSPGDRLSNQPQHF. Written as DNA, the CDR3 is TGTGCCAGCCTCCTATCGCCCGGGGACAGACTTAGCAATCAGCCCCAGCATTTT.

This clonotype has a handful of counts. The V gene is TRBV18, the J gene TRBJ1-1; D not certain. This CDR3 spans 14 amino acids. V was cut by 1 base and J by 1 base, with 7 bases left in between. Germline lookup yields CDR1 KGHSH and CDR2 LQKENI. CDR3 sequence (DNA): TGTGCCAGCTCACCACTGGCTAAGAACACTGAAGCTTTCTTT. Translating it yields CASSPLAKNTEAFF.

The CDR3 region is CASTPTGSNQPQHF. In DNA, the CDR3 is TGTGCCAGCACGCCGACGGGTAGCAATCAGCCCCAGCATTTT. The genes are TRBV6-1 and TRBJ1-5; D remains ambiguous. V shed 7 bases and J shed 0 bases, with 10 bases lying between them. CDR3 size: 14 residues. The germline gives CDR1 MNHNS, CDR2 SASEGT.

This clonotype was counted between two and nine times. This chain connects TRBV20-1 to TRBJ2-1; either TRBD1 or TRBD2 may fit D (6 bases each). Germline V gene lookup returns CDR1 DFQATT and CDR2 SNEGSKA (reference sequence). The CDR3 runs 13 residues. The V gene lost 5 bases and the J gene lost 3 bases, with 11 bases spanning the gap. The DNA for the CDR3 is TGCAGTGCTGCGGGACACCTCTACAATGAGCAGTTCTTC. Translating gives CSAAGHLYNEQFF.

For the CDR3, the DNA is TGTGCCAGCAGCTTAACGTCCGGTAACACTGAAGCTTTCTTT. Translation gives CASSLTSGNTEAFF. The chain couples TRBV7-3 to TRBJ1-1; D gene uncertain. The CDR3 sequence is 14 residues long. Germline V gene lookup returns CDR1 SGHTA and CDR2 FQGTGA. Trimming took off 0 bases at V and 2 bases at J, with 7 bases between the two ends.

The genes are TRBV5-5 and TRBJ2-3, with TRBD2 matching over 7 bases. V was clipped by 3 bases and J by 3 bases; unmatched bases: 4. Germline CDR1 and CDR2: SGHKS and YYEKEE (reference sequence). The CDR3 is 14 amino acids. The CDR3 here is CASSWLAATDTQYF. The CDR3 nucleotides are TGTGCCAGCAGCTGGCTAGCGGCTACAGATACGCAGTATTTT.

This clonotype was recorded a few times. The chain recombines TRBV5-1 with TRBJ2-3; 11 nucleotides align to TRBD1. With 2 bases clipped from V and 4 bases from J, the junction kept 6 bases outside the gene matches. The CDR3 covers 16 residues. Per the germline V gene, CDR1 is SGHRS and CDR2 is YFSETQ. This CDR3 is CASSFGDRGVPDTQYF. The CDR3 nucleotides read TGCGCCAGCAGCTTCGGGGACAGGGGGGTCCCAGATACGCAGTATTTT.

The genes are TRBV29-1 and TRBJ2-7, with 7 bases fitting TRBD1. Looked up from germline, CDR1 is SQVTM and CDR2 is ANQGSEA. V lost 4 bases to trimming and J lost 2 bases; unmatched junction nucleotides: 5. The CDR3 consists of 13 residues. CDR3 coding DNA: TGCAGCGTTGGGGACAGTTTCACCTACGAGCAGTACTTC. Protein sequence: CSVGDSFTYEQYF.

This clonotype was seen only a few times. V gene TRBV20-1 combines with J gene TRBJ1-4, with D possibly matching TRBD1 (5 bases). The CDR3 consists of 13 residues. CDR1 and CDR2 from the germline V gene are DFQATT and SNEGSKA (reference sequence). V lost 3 bases, J lost 3 bases, and 8 bases lay in between. The CDR3 nucleotides read TGCAGTGCTAGTTGGGGGTCTAATGAAAAACTGTTTTTT. Its translation is CSASWGSNEKLFF.

The genes are TRBV20-1 and TRBJ1-4; TRBD1 might be the D (6 bases). The germline V gene encodes CDR1 DFQATT and CDR2 SNEGSKA (reference sequence). The V end lost 1 base, the J end lost 4 bases, and 16 bases lay between the germline ends. This CDR3 spans 16 amino acids. For the CDR3, the DNA is TGCAGTGCTAGAGTGGGGGGCCCGGTCCTTAATGAAAAACTGTTTTTT. The encoded protein is CSARVGGPVLNEKLFF.

The CDR3 protein is CATSDPSPFGQGEDSPLHF. The DNA for the CDR3 is TGTGCCACCAGTGACCCTAGCCCCTTCGGACAGGGGGAGGATTCACCCCTCCACTTT. The chain joins TRBV24-1 to TRBJ1-6; 10 nucleotides agree with TRBD1. CDR3 size: 19 residues. Trimming removed 4 bases from V and 8 bases from J; junction bases left unmatched: 16. CDR1 KGHDR and CDR2 SFDVKD come from the germline V gene.

This clonotype occurred a few times. The chain uses TRBV4-1 and TRBJ2-7; a possible D gene is TRBD1 (5 bases). The V end was cut by 0 bases, the J end by 9 bases, with 21 bases between. CDR3 length equals 16 residues. CDR1 is MGHRA, CDR2 YSYEKL, per germline. CDR3 loop: CASSQEGAVLTLAQYF. As DNA, the CDR3 is TGCGCCAGCAGCCAAGAAGGGGCAGTACTTACCTTGGCGCAGTACTTC.

The rearrangement joins TRBV29-1 to TRBJ1-4, with 7 bases matching TRBD1. The V segment lost 0 bases and the J segment 8 bases; nucleotides outside the gene matches: 6. Looked up from germline, CDR1 is SQVTM and CDR2 is ANQGSEA. This CDR3 comprises 14 residues. The CDR3 region has the DNA TGCAGCGTTGAAGATCTACAGGGGCCAGAAAAACTGTTTTTT. This translates into CSVEDLQGPEKLFF. The variable domain in full, with the rest retrieved from reference TRBV29-1 and TRBJ1-4, is SAVISQKPSRDICQRGTSLTIQCQVDSQVTMMFWYRQQPGQSLTLIATANQGSEATYESGFVIDKFPISRPNLTFSTLTVSNMSPEDSSIYLCSVEDLQGPEKLFFGSGTQLSVL.

V gene TRBV5-1 combines with J gene TRBJ2-7; unclear D gene. Trimming cost V 0 bases and J 5 bases, with 12 bases left between them. The V gene's germline CDR1 is SGHRS and CDR2 YFSETQ. The CDR3 runs 14 residues. CDR3: CASSLAHPRDEQYF. Written as DNA, the CDR3 is TGCGCCAGCAGCTTGGCCCATCCAAGGGACGAGCAGTACTTC.

There are a few counts of this clonotype. The rearrangement links TRBV7-9 to TRBJ2-7; D ambiguous. This CDR3 spans 12 amino acids. Trimming pared 1 base from V and 7 bases from J, leaving 8 bases between. Looked up from germline, CDR1 is SEHNR and CDR2 is FQNEAQ (reference sequence). The CDR3 DNA is TGTGCCAGCAGCTTAGGAACCCAGGAGCAGTACTTC. Encoded protein: CASSLGTQEQYF.

CDR3 sequence (DNA): TGTGCCAGCAGTTACCCCCAACTCGAAGCTTTCTTT. Protein: CASSYPQLEAFF. This chain joins TRBV6-2 or TRBV6-3 and TRBJ1-1, with D uncertain. CDR1 is MNHEY and CDR2 is SVGEGT in the germline V gene. The CDR3 sequence is 12 residues long. V was cut by 2 bases and J by 8 bases, with 9 bases left in between.

Only a few counts were recorded for this clonotype. The rearrangement links TRBV29-1 to TRBJ2-7, with D possibly being TRBD2 (5 bases). The V gene's germline CDR1 is SQVTM and CDR2 ANQGSEA. V was pared by 4 bases and J by 2 bases, with 9 bases between. This CDR3 has 12 amino acids. This CDR3 is CSVAGNPYEQYF. For the CDR3, the DNA is TGCAGCGTTGCGGGAAATCCCTACGAGCAGTACTTC.

The chain carries TRBV12-3 or TRBV12-4 and TRBJ1-6; D is uncertain. Trimming took off 8 bases at V and 4 bases at J, with 12 bases between the two ends. CDR3 size: 14 residues. The CDR3 loop reads CASRGGFYNSPLHF. As DNA, the CDR3 is TGTGCCAGCCGGGGTGGCTTTTATAATTCACCCCTCCACTTT.

The V gene is TRBV20-1, the J gene TRBJ2-3, with 7 bases fitting TRBD2. There are 15 residues in the CDR3. The ends lost 7 bases at V and 2 bases at J; junction bases unmatched: 12. In germline, CDR1 is DFQATT, CDR2 SNEGSKA (reference sequence). CDR3 protein: CSVSPPGLPTDTQYF. CDR3 nucleotides: TGCAGTGTCAGCCCACCGGGACTACCCACAGATACGCAGTATTTT.

This clonotype came up a few times. The V call is TRBV7-9, the J call TRBJ2-7; TRBD2 aligns across 13 bases. CDR1 is SEHNR and CDR2 is FQNEAQ in the germline V gene (reference sequence). CDR3 length equals 15 residues. V was clipped by 5 bases and J by 5 bases; unmatched bases: 6. CDR3 DNA sequence: TGTGCCAGCAGCCGGAGGGGACTAGCGGGGAACGAGCAGTACTTC. This gives the protein CASSRRGLAGNEQYF.

The chain couples TRBV5-6 to TRBJ2-1, with 9 bases identical to TRBD1. Trimming took 3 bases from V and 2 from J; bases not matched to a gene: 15. In germline, CDR1 is SGHDT, CDR2 YYEEEE. CDR3 length: 19 amino acids. DNA of the CDR3: TGTGCCAGCAGCTCACTACAGACATGGACAGGGGACCCCTACAATGAGCAGTTCTTC. Translating it yields CASSSLQTWTGDPYNEQFF.

This clonotype showed up just a few times. The chain couples TRBV10-3 to TRBJ2-7; D assignment may be TRBD1 or TRBD2 (5 bases each). This CDR3 is built from 13 residues. Trimming pared 2 bases from V and 5 bases from J, leaving 10 bases between. Germline lookup yields CDR1 ENHRY and CDR2 SYGVKD. The CDR3 bases are TGTGCCATCAGTGAGGGGGGAGTCGACGAGCAGTACTTC. This encodes CAISEGGVDEQYF.

This clonotype appeared a few times. The chain is built from TRBV29-1 and TRBJ2-5; D may be TRBD1 or TRBD2 (6 bases each). The V gene's germline CDR1 is SQVTM and CDR2 ANQGSEA. Trimming left V 8 bases short and J 4 bases short, with 14 bases between. The CDR3 loop spans 12 amino acids. The CDR3 region has the DNA TGCAGCACAACCCGGGGGCGAGAGACCCAGTACTTC. Translated, it gives CSTTRGRETQYF.

The chain couples TRBV29-1 to TRBJ2-7; D is perhaps TRBD2 (6 bases). V lost 3 bases, J lost 5 bases, and 17 bases lay in between. The CDR3 covers 14 residues. In germline, CDR1 is SQVTM, CDR2 ANQGSEA. This CDR3 reads CSVELGSGRDEQYF. CDR3 nucleotides: TGCAGCGTTGAGTTGGGGAGCGGGCGCGACGAGCAGTACTTC.

The sample holds a few counts of this clonotype. This sequence joins TRBV20-1 and TRBJ2-3, with 9 bases matching TRBD2. The germline V gene has CDR1 DFQATT and CDR2 SNEGSKA (reference sequence). The CDR3 is 17 residues long. V gave up 3 bases and J gave up 0 bases; unmatched junction bases: 10. Here the CDR3 reads CSARRLAGRTSTDTQYF. CDR3 coding DNA: TGCAGTGCTAGGCGGCTAGCGGGGCGTACTAGCACAGATACGCAGTATTTT.

This clonotype was observed a single time. The chain uses TRBV6-1 and TRBJ2-7, with D perhaps matching TRBD1 or TRBD2 (5 bases each). Germline V gene lookup returns CDR1 MNHNS and CDR2 SASEGT. The CDR3 sequence is 16 residues long. Trimming cost V 5 bases and J 0 bases, with 17 bases left between them. The CDR3 loop is CASSRGRGRASYEQYF. The DNA for the CDR3 is TGTGCCAGCAGTAGGGGACGGGGTCGGGCCTCCTACGAGCAGTACTTC.